The 7 T cell receptor beta chains reported below all come from one sample, sequenced in a study of tumor-infiltrating lymphocytes in oesophageal squamous cell carcinoma. TCRdb reprocessed the PCR reads with MiXCR, giving one entry per CDR3 protein. Here the sample spans about 13,000 distinct CDR3 sequences, roughly 51% being singletons. The sequenced sample consisted of esophageal tumor tissue. These receptors originate from a male donor with esophageal squamous cell carcinoma.

The J gene is TRBJ2-1, the V gene TRBV7-2; 7 bases are shared with TRBD1. Trimming took 4 bases from V and 7 from J; bases not matched to a gene: 4. CDR1 and CDR2 from the germline V gene are SGHTA and FQGNSA. The CDR3 has 13 amino acids. In DNA form, the CDR3 reads TGTGCCAGCAGCTGGGGACAGACAAATGAGCAGTTCTTC. This codes for CASSWGQTNEQFF.

This clonotype has only a few counts. A much bigger clone sits one base away, suggesting this may be a read error. The rearrangement joins TRBV12-3 or TRBV12-4 to TRBJ2-3; 11 nucleotides align to TRBD2. V lost 7 bases and J lost 14; bases outside the gene matches: 14. The CDR3 loop spans 14 amino acids. In DNA, the CDR3 is TGTGCCAGCAAACTAGCGGGAGTATCCGGGGAGCTGTATTTT. Translation gives CASKLAGVSGELYF.

Sample share makes this clonotype medium-sized. V gene TRBV28 combines with J gene TRBJ1-6; 9 bases align to TRBD1. In germline, CDR1 is MDHEN, CDR2 SYDVKM. Unmatched junction bases numbered 9, after V lost 5 bases and J lost 10 bases. This CDR3 spans 15 amino acids. The CDR3 loop is CASSIRTGVYSPLHF. Written as DNA, the CDR3 is TGTGCCAGCAGTATCCGGACAGGGGTATACTCACCCCTCCACTTT.

This clonotype was seen many times. The chain joins TRBV6-2 or TRBV6-3 to TRBJ1-5, with D possibly TRBD1 on 6 matching bases. Looked up from germline, CDR1 is MNHEY and CDR2 is SVGEGT. The V and J ends lost 0 bases and 0 bases respectively, with 15 bases between them. This CDR3 spans 18 amino acids. The CDR3 region has the DNA TGTGCCAGCAGTTACTCCAGACAGGTCTACTATAGCAATCAGCCCCAGCATTTT. Amino acid sequence: CASSYSRQVYYSNQPQHF.

This clonotype was counted only a few times. The V call is TRBV5-1, the J call TRBJ1-2; D gene uncertain. Trimming cost V 4 bases and J 0 bases, with 13 bases left between them. The CDR3 is 15 amino acids. Per germline, CDR1 SGHRS and CDR2 YFSETQ. The DNA for the CDR3 is TGCGCCAGCAGCCCCTTCGTCGGAACTAACTATGGCTACACCTTC. It yields the protein CASSPFVGTNYGYTF.

This chain links TRBV5-3 with TRBJ1-4, with 7 bases lining up with TRBD1. TRBV5-3 falls under the ORF class, with uncertain function. This CDR3 region has 15 residues. V lost 8 bases and J lost 6; bases outside the gene matches: 13. CDR3 DNA sequence: TGTGCCAGCAGCGCCGCCCCAGGACAGGATGAAAAACTGTTTTTT. Protein product: CASSAAPGQDEKLFF.

The J gene is TRBJ2-6, the V gene TRBV7-6; D is unclear. The better agreement between TRBJ2-7 and the DNA end casts doubt on the J call. CDR3 size: 12 residues. CDR1 and CDR2 (germline): SGHVS, FNYEAQ. CDR3 in amino acids: CASSLVLGEQYF. The CDR3 region has the DNA TGTGCCAGCAGCTTAGTCTTGGGCGAGCAGTACTTC.